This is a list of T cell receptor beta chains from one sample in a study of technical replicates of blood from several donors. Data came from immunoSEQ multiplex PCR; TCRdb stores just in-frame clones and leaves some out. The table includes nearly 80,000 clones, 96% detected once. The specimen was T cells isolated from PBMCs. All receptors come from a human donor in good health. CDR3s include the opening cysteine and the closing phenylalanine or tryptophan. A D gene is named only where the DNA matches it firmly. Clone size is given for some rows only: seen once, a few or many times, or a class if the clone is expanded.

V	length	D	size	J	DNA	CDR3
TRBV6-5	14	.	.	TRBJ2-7	TGTGCCAGCAGTTACTCAGAGCTTACCTACGAGCAGTACTTC	CASSYSELTYEQYF
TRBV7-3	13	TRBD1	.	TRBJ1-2	TGTGCCACCGGGGACAGCGTTCTGTATGGCTACACCTTC	CATGDSVLYGYTF
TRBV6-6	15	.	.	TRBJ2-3	TGTGCCAGCAGTTACTTACTACCTAGCACAGATACGCAGTATTTT	CASSYLLPSTDTQYF
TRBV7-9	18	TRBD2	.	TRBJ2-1	TGTGCCAGCAGCCCCGGAGGGAGTCAAGGCGGGAGGGCCGCTGAGCAGTTCTTC	CASSPGGSQGGRAAEQFF
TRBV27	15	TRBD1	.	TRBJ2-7	TGTGCCAGCAGTCCGGGACAGGGTGGGACCGGCGAGCAGTACTTC	CASSPGQGGTGEQYF
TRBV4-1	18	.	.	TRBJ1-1	TGCGCCAGCAGCCAAGGAGGGGCAGGGGTATATTGGTACACTGAAGCTTTCTTT	CASSQGGAGVYWYTEAFF
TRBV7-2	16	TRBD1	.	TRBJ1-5	TGTGCCAGCAGCTTAGCAGGGGGCGGTGGCAATCAGCCCCAGCATTTT	CASSLAGGGGNQPQHF
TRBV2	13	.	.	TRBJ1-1	TGTGCCAGCGTCGACAGAACGAACACTGAAGCTTTCTTT	CASVDRTNTEAFF
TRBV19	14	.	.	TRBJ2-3	TGTGCCAGTAGTACCGGGGTTGGCGCAGATACGCAGTATTTT	CASSTGVGADTQYF
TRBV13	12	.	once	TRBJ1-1	TGTGCCAGCAGCCGGGGGAACACTGAAGCTTTCTTT	CASSRGNTEAFF